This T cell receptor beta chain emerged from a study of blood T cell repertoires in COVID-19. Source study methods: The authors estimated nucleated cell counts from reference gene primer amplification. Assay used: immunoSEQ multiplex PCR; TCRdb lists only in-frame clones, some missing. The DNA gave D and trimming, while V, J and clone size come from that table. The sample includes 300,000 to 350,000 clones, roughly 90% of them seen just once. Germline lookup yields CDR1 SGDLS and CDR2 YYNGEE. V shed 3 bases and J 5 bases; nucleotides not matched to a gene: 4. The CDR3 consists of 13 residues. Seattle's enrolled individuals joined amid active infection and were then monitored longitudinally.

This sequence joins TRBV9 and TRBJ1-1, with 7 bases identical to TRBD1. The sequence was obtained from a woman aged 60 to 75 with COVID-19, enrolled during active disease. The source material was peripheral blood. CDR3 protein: CASSGQGRTEAFF. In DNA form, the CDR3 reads TGTGCCAGCAGCGGACAGGGTAGAACTGAAGCTTTCTTT.